The 28 T cell receptor beta chains given below trace back to one sample, sequenced in a study of blood T cell repertoires in COVID-19. Data came from immunoSEQ multiplex PCR; TCRdb stores just in-frame clones and leaves some out. This table has approximately 190,000 clones, approximately 79% appearing once. The sequenced material came from peripheral blood. Source of these receptors: a man in his thirties or forties with active or convalescent COVID-19.

This clone was counted once. The V and J genes are TRBV6-5 and TRBJ1-2, with D perhaps TRBD1 (6 bases). V lost 7 bases to trimming and J lost 6 bases, with 21 bases between them. CDR3 length equals 15 residues. Germline CDR1 reads MNHEY; CDR2 reads SVGAGI. The DNA for the CDR3 is TGTGCCAGCAAACTGGGACACACCGAGTCTCATGGCTACACCTTC. This sequence encodes CASKLGHTESHGYTF.

The chain recombines TRBV30 with TRBJ1-4, with D tentatively TRBD1 (5 bases). Trimming removed 3 bases at V and 7 bases at J, with 15 bases between. This CDR3 is built from 14 residues. Germline CDR1 reads GTSNPN; CDR2 reads SVGIG (reference sequence). The CDR3: CAWSRWGVGEKLFF. CDR3 DNA sequence: TGTGCCTGGAGCAGGTGGGGGGTAGGTGAAAAACTGTTTTTT. The variable domain in full, with the rest retrieved from reference TRBV30 and TRBJ1-4, is SQTIHQWPATLVQPVGSPLSLECTVEGTSNPNLYWYRQAAGRGLQLLFYSVGIGQISSEVPQNLSASRPQDRQFILSSKKLLLSDSGFYLCAWSRWGVGEKLFFGSGTQLSVL.

This rearrangement joins TRBV7-3 to TRBJ2-2; 7 nucleotides match TRBD1. The CDR3 length is 13 residues. The J segment lost 6 bases and the V segment lost 5 bases, leaving 3 bases of the junction unmatched. CDR1 is SGHTA and CDR2 is FQGTGA in the germline V gene. CDR3 DNA sequence: TGTGCCAGCAGCGCGACAGGGCCCGGGGAGCTGTTTTTT. Encoded protein: CASSATGPGELFF.

This chain links TRBV18 with TRBJ1-1; TRBD1 aligns across 9 bases. CDR1 is KGHSH, CDR2 LQKENI, per germline. The CDR3 length is 16 residues. V trimming: 2 bases; J trimming: 4 bases; junction bases outside the gene matches: 8. The CDR3 loop reads CASSPNRGPTGTEAFF. In DNA, the CDR3 is TGTGCCAGCTCACCAAACAGGGGGCCGACGGGCACTGAAGCTTTCTTT.

A few counts support this clone. V usage is TRBV6-1 and J usage is TRBJ1-5; tentative D call: TRBD1 (5 bases). V lost 3 bases and J 7 bases, leaving 19 bases between the germline ends. From germline, CDR1 is MNHNS and CDR2 SASEGT. This CDR3 has 16 residues. The CDR3 DNA is TGTGCCAGCAGTGACAGGGCACCATTAGCGGGGCAGCCCCAGCATTTT. It encodes CASSDRAPLAGQPQHF.

The chain combines TRBV9 with TRBJ1-4; 7 bases are a match to TRBD1. The CDR3 is 14 residues long. J lost 5 bases, V lost 3 bases, and 4 bases had no gene match. Germline-derived CDR1 and CDR2 are SGDLS and YYNGEE. CDR3 sequence reads: CASSEGRGNEKLFF. The CDR3 bases are TGTGCCAGCAGCGAGGGCAGGGGGAATGAAAAACTGTTTTTT.

The chain employs TRBV18 and TRBJ1-2; D is uncertain. This CDR3 region has 15 residues. Trimming pared 3 bases from V and 0 bases from J, leaving 11 bases between. CDR1 and CDR2 (germline): KGHSH, LQKENI. CDR3 residues: CASSPPGVANYGYTF. The CDR3 coding sequence is TGTGCCAGCTCACCTCCCGGGGTAGCTAACTATGGCTACACCTTC. Full variable domain (outside the CDR3, taken from reference TRBV18 and TRBJ1-2): NAGVMQNPRHLVRRRGQEARLRCSPMKGHSHVYWYRQLPEEGLKFMVYLQKENIIDESGMPKERFSAEFPKEGPSILRIQQVVRGDSAAYFCASSPPGVANYGYTFGSGTRLTVV.

V and J are TRBV5-6 and TRBJ2-1; 9 bases map to TRBD2. The CDR3 has 17 amino acids. V shed 2 bases, J shed 6 bases, and the junction held 12 bases outside the gene matches. CDR1 and CDR2 from the germline V gene are SGHDT and YYEEEE. CDR3 bases: TGTGCCAGCAGCTTCCCACCGGGGACTAGCAAGGGCAATGAGCAGTTCTTC. This gives the protein CASSFPPGTSKGNEQFF.

This rearrangement joins TRBV19 to TRBJ1-2, with 7 bases lining up with TRBD1. The J segment lost 0 bases and the V segment lost 5 bases, leaving 6 bases of the junction unmatched. Germline-derived CDR1 and CDR2 are LNHDA and SQIVND (reference sequence). The CDR3 runs to 15 residues. The CDR3 region is CASSLRTGANYGYTF. The CDR3 nucleotides are TGTGCCAGTAGTCTAAGGACAGGAGCTAACTATGGCTACACCTTC.

The V call is TRBV5-1, the J call TRBJ1-4, with 7 positions matching TRBD1. CDR3 size: 16 residues. Per the germline V gene, CDR1 is SGHRS and CDR2 is YFSETQ. The junction had 8 bases not matched to a gene; V was cut back by 0 bases and J by 6 bases. This CDR3 reads CASSLVPQGSYEKLFF. The CDR3 DNA sequence: TGCGCCAGCAGCTTGGTCCCACAGGGGTCGTATGAAAAACTGTTTTTT.

The gene calls are TRBV30 and TRBJ1-2, with 8 bases fitting TRBD1. Germline-derived CDR1 and CDR2 are GTSNPN and SVGIG (reference sequence). The CDR3 is 13 amino acids. Unmatched junction bases numbered 12, after V lost 3 bases and J lost 12 bases. The CDR3 here is CAWSRQGANGNTF. CDR3 sequence (DNA): TGTGCCTGGAGCCGTCAGGGGGCGAATGGGAACACCTTC.

This clone came up once. The rearrangement joins TRBV19 to TRBJ2-5; perhaps TRBD1 as D (6 bases). Trimming stripped 6 bases from V and 5 bases from J, with 19 bases between. The CDR3 length is 15 residues. The germline gives CDR1 LNHDA, CDR2 SQIVND (reference sequence). CDR3: CASRDRGVRGETQYF. The CDR3 coding sequence is TGTGCCAGTAGGGATCGAGGGGTAAGGGGGGAGACCCAGTACTTC.

The chain carries TRBV15 and TRBJ1-1; possibly TRBD1 for D (5 bases). The CDR3 length is 14 residues. The germline gives CDR1 LNHNV, CDR2 YYDKDF (reference sequence). The V and J ends lost 2 bases and 5 bases respectively, with 12 bases between them. CDR3 amino acids: CATSRSQGGTEAFF. As DNA, the CDR3 is TGTGCCACCAGCAGATCCCAGGGTGGGACTGAAGCTTTCTTT.

CDR3 nucleotides: TGTGCCACGACCCGGCCTAGCGGGGGTGGGAAAGATACGCAGTATTTT. Amino acid sequence: CATTRPSGGGKDTQYF. The J gene is TRBJ2-3, the V gene TRBV28, with 10 nucleotides matching TRBD2. The CDR3 sequence is 16 residues long. V lost 10 bases, J lost 5 bases, and 15 bases stayed unmatched. The germline gives CDR1 MDHEN, CDR2 SYDVKM. Complete variable domain (other parts from reference TRBV28 and TRBJ2-3): DVKVTQSSRYLVKRTGEKVFLECVQDMDHENMFWYRQDPGLGLRLIYFSYDVKMKEKGDIPEGYSVSREKKERFSLILESASTNQTSMYLCATTRPSGGGKDTQYFGPGTRLTVL.

This clone was detected once. The chain joins TRBV21-1 to TRBJ1-6. TRBV21-1 counts as a pseudogene. CDR3 length: 19 amino acids. CDR3 nucleotides: TGTGCCAGCAGCAAATCGGAGCGGGACATACGCTCCTATAATTCACCCCTCCACTTT. Amino acid sequence: CASSKSERDIRSYNSPLHF.

This clone is a singleton in its sample. This sample also contains other DNA sequences that code for the same CDR3. This rearrangement joins TRBV2 to TRBJ2-1, with 8 bases matching TRBD1. This CDR3 has 13 residues. Germline CDR1 SNHLY, CDR2 FYNNEI. Trimming cost V 6 bases and J 2 bases; bases outside gene matches: 0. CDR3 nucleotide sequence: TGTGCCAGCAGGGACAGGGCCTACAATGAGCAGTTCTTC. Translating gives CASRDRAYNEQFF.

The rearrangement uses TRBV9 and TRBJ2-1, with a tentative D call TRBD1 (6 bases). CDR3 length: 15 residues. Trimming cost V 4 bases and J 3 bases, with 14 bases left between them. In germline, CDR1 is SGDLS, CDR2 YYNGEE. The CDR3 reads CASSLSDSFYNEQFF. Written as DNA, the CDR3 is TGTGCCAGCAGCTTATCGGACAGTTTCTACAATGAGCAGTTCTTC.

V is TRBV28 and J is TRBJ1-5, with D perhaps TRBD1 (5 bases). Trimming took 11 bases from V and 1 from J, leaving 12 bases between them. This CDR3 has 13 amino acids. CDR1 MDHEN and CDR2 SYDVKM come from the germline V gene. The CDR3 nucleotides are TGTGCCGGGGGGACCGCAAGCAATCAGCCCCAGCATTTT. This translates into CAGGTASNQPQHF.

This chain uses TRBV6-5 with TRBJ2-7, with D maybe TRBD2 (5 bases). The CDR3 is 13 residues long. Germline V gives CDR1 MNHEY, CDR2 SVGAGI. Trimming took 6 bases from V and 4 from J, leaving 13 bases between them. CDR3 loop: CASSAGLTYEQYF. CDR3 sequence (DNA): TGTGCCAGCAGCGCAGGACTCACTTACGAGCAGTACTTC.

This chain connects TRBV6-4 to TRBJ1-2, with 10 bases that match TRBD1. Per the germline V gene, CDR1 is MRHNA and CDR2 is SNTAGT. There are 15 residues in the CDR3. Germline trimming cut 2 bases from V and 4 bases from J; bases unmatched to any gene: 4. The CDR3 spells CASSDPGQGSYGYTF. Here the CDR3 DNA reads TGTGCCAGCAGTGACCCGGGACAGGGGAGCTATGGCTACACCTTC.

The rearrangement links TRBV24-1 to TRBJ2-5, with TRBD1 identical over 9 bases. Germline V lookup: CDR1 KGHDR, CDR2 SFDVKD. The CDR3 is made up of 16 amino acids. Trimming removed 4 bases from V and 7 bases from J; junction bases left unmatched: 12. The CDR3 region has the DNA TGTGCCACCAGTGAACCTACAGGGGGCAGGGAAGGGACCCAGTACTTC. Translated, it gives CATSEPTGGREGTQYF.

Turning to this clone: Mismatch with germline at one junction end may stem from a read error. The chain uses TRBV30 and TRBJ2-3; 7 nucleotides agree with TRBD2. The CDR3 loop spans 11 amino acids. CDR1 is GTSNPN and CDR2 is SVGIG in the germline V gene (reference sequence). The chain's CDR3 is CAWSPSGPTKF. CDR3 coding DNA: TGTGCCTGGAGTCCTAGCGGCCCAACTAAGTTT.

This clone has just a few counts. The CDR3 DNA is TGTGCCAGTAGCCCCACGGGGAGCAATCAGCCCCAGCATTTT. This encodes CASSPTGSNQPQHF. V is TRBV19 and J is TRBJ1-5; D not certain. The germline V gene has CDR1 LNHDA and CDR2 SQIVND (reference sequence). V shed 6 bases and J shed 1 base, with 10 bases lying between them. This CDR3 is built from 14 residues.

The CDR3 here is CASSLPPARQGTRAYEQYF. In DNA, the CDR3 is TGTGCCAGCAGCTTGCCGCCCGCACGACAGGGTACACGGGCCTACGAGCAGTACTTC. This chain connects TRBV5-4 to TRBJ2-7, with 7 bases identical to TRBD1. Germline-derived CDR1 and CDR2 are SGHNT and YYREEE (reference sequence). V lost 1 base to trimming and J lost 2 bases; unmatched junction nucleotides: 18. The CDR3 length is 19 residues.

In DNA form, the CDR3 reads TGTGCCAGCAGCCAAGGGACAGGGGGCTGGACAGATACGCAGTATTTT. This gives the protein CASSQGTGGWTDTQYF. This rearrangement joins TRBV3-1 (or the pseudogene TRBV3-2) to TRBJ2-3; 11 bases align to TRBD1. The CDR3 has 16 amino acids. Unmatched junction bases numbered 3, after V lost 1 base and J lost 3 bases. Germline V CDR1 and CDR2: LGHDT, YNNKEL (reference sequence).

V usage is TRBV6-1 and J usage is TRBJ1-6; a weak D match, TRBD1 (6 bases). The CDR3 is 17 residues long. Germline CDR1 reads MNHNS; CDR2 reads SASEGT. V lost 2 bases, J lost 3 bases, and 14 bases lay in between. The CDR3 loop is CASSENPGHDYNSPLHF. As DNA, the CDR3 is TGTGCCAGCAGTGAAAACCCGGGACATGACTATAATTCACCCCTCCACTTT.

This chain uses TRBV5-4 with TRBJ2-3; 7 bases fit TRBD1. This CDR3 is built from 15 residues. The junction had 6 bases not matched to a gene; V was cut back by 4 bases and J by 1 base. Germline values: CDR1 SGHNT, CDR2 YYREEE (reference sequence). CDR3 in amino acids: CASSDHRGRTDTQYF. In DNA form, the CDR3 reads TGTGCCAGCAGCGACCACAGGGGACGCACAGATACGCAGTATTTT.

J is TRBJ2-1 and V is TRBV7-8, with D hard to call. Between the trimmed V and J ends, which lost 3 bases and 0 bases, there was a span of 15 bases. The length of the CDR3 is 17 residues. Germline V CDR1 and CDR2: SGHVS, FQNEAQ. The DNA for the CDR3 is TGTGCCAGCAGCTTTGCAGGAAGCCTAAGCTCCTACAATGAGCAGTTCTTC. As protein: CASSFAGSLSSYNEQFF.